This is a list of T cell receptor beta chains from one sample in a study of metastatic and nonmetastatic thyroid tumors. TCRdb ran MiXCR on the PCR reads. The sample lists 7,000 to 8,500 clones; around 33% were seen once. Sample: tumor tissue. The receptor set was obtained from a female donor with papillary thyroid cancer or a benign thyroid nodule (not recorded which). Some clones in this sample may be carry-over from other donors' samples. Each CDR3 is given with its conserved first and last residue. Each record gives: V gene, CDR3 length, J gene, CDR3 protein.

TRBV4-1	16	TRBJ2-7	CASSQDETSGRSGQYF
TRBV10-3	14	TRBJ1-3	CAISGTGSGNTIYF
TRBV20-1	14	TRBJ1-3	CSARDGGPGNTIYF
TRBV6-1	15	TRBJ2-7	CASSQGTQGTYEQYF
TRBV28	15	TRBJ1-1	CASSPLDGTATEAFF
TRBV9	13	TRBJ1-2	CASSQGQGNGYTF
TRBV6-1	14	TRBJ2-3	CASRDRGPGDTQYF
TRBV10-2	16	TRBJ2-1	CASSESASGSYNEQFF
TRBV2	16	TRBJ2-2	CASRISSGSGTGELFF
TRBV5-1	15	TRBJ2-2	CASSLGSGDTGELFF